This T cell receptor beta chain originates from a study of beta chain features in type 1 diabetes. Findings of the study overall: Researchers report that Type 1 diabetes patients had moderately but significantly shorter TCRB CDR3s across all four CD4+ subsets.

This clone was detected a few times. Its antigen remains unknown. The authors reverse transcribed all of the isolated RNA, so sequencing captured expressed TCRB transcripts. Here immunoSEQ multiplex PCR was the method, and the copy in TCRdb shows in-frame clones only, minus some. The table has nearly 700,000 clones, 13% seen once. Sequenced material: naive CD4+ T cells from blood. This sequence was found in a man in his late teens or twenties with type 1 diabetes.

The DNA of the CDR3 is TGTGCCACCAGCAAGCCGGCTGCGGACCAAGAGACCCAGTACTTC. Its translation: CATSKPAADQETQYF. This sequence joins TRBV15 and TRBJ2-5; D ambiguous. Germline CDR1 LNHNV, CDR2 YYDKDF (reference sequence). The CDR3 has 15 residues. Between the trimmed V and J ends, which lost 4 bases and 0 bases, there was a span of 12 bases.